This TCR beta chain was sequenced for a study of human thymus T cells. TCRdb keeps only in-frame clones here, not all; method: immunoSEQ multiplex PCR. In the table there are 75,000 to 90,000 clones, roughly 96% of which are singletons. Trimming removed 3 bases from V and 3 bases from J, with 19 bases in between. The length of the CDR3 is 16 residues. The thymus was resected at corrective cardiac surgery. Among the donors, all were healthy Finnish infants having corrective surgery for congenital heart defects. Regarding this clone: Its cognate antigen is unknown.

Study-level results: Thymic TCR repertoires of unrelated people reportedly overlapped highly. An apparent bias in V and J gene usage was seen in thymic and blood repertoires.

Sequenced input: thymus tissue. This clonotype was sampled from a boy less than two years old with a congenital heart defect but otherwise immunologically healthy. The chain employs TRBV5-3 and TRBJ2-7; D uncertain. TRBV5-3 is designated an ORF whose function remains uncertain. CDR3 loop: CARSSFQDDEIYEQYF. CDR3 nucleotide sequence: TGTGCCAGAAGCTCCTTCCAAGACGATGAGATCTACGAGCAGTACTTC.